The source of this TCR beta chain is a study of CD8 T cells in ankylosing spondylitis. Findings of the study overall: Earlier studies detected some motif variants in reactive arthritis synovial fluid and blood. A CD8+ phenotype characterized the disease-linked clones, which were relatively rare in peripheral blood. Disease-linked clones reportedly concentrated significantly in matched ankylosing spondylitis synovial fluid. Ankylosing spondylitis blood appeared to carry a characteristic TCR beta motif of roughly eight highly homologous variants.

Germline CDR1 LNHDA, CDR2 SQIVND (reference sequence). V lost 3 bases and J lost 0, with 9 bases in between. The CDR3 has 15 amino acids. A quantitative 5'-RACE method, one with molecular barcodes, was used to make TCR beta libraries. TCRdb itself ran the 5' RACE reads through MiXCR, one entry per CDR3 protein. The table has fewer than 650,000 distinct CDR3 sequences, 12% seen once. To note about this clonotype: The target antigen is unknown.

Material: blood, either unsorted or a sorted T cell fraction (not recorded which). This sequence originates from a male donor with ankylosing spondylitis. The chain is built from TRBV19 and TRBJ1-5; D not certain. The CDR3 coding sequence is TGTGCCAGTAGTATTGGGCCTTATAGCAATCAGCCCCAGCATTTT. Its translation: CASSIGPYSNQPQHF.